This TCR beta chain was recovered during a study of control samples from healthy donors and cancer patients. Some clones are missing from TCRdb's copy, which holds only in-frame ones; the method was immunoSEQ multiplex PCR. The table lists approximately 230,000 clones, around 79% of them singletons. This TCR was recovered from a woman aged 55-70 years with lung cancer. Sequencing was done on a sample of PBMCs.

CDR3 DNA sequence: TGCGCCAGCAGTCAATCCTACCGCCATAGCGGACTTGCCTACGAGCAGTACTTC. Protein: CASSQSYRHSGLAYEQYF. V and J are TRBV23-1 and TRBJ2-7; a weak D match, TRBD2 (6 bases). TRBV23-1 is filed as an ORF, its function uncertain. The CDR3 loop spans 18 amino acids. V lost 0 bases, J lost 2 bases, and 20 bases lay in between.